This T cell receptor beta chain was identified during a study of blood T cells in healthy people across ages. Study outcomes and limitations: The study found TCR beta diversity correlated strongly with naive T cell percentage. Per million T cells, TCR beta diversity dropped roughly linearly as age increased.

Germline CDR1 reads SGHAT; CDR2 reads FQNNGV. This CDR3 is 14 amino acids long. Trimming stripped 2 bases from V and 5 bases from J, with 11 bases between. Total RNA extracted from each sample amounted to at least 6 micrograms. A second about 6 to 12 cycle PCR used barcoded and J-beta primers. MiXCR, applied by TCRdb to the 5' RACE reads, yields one record per CDR3 protein. This table holds 1,500,000 or so distinct CDR3 sequences, roughly 43% found once. As to this clonotype: Its antigen is unidentified.

The chain links TRBV11-2 to TRBJ2-3, with D perhaps matching TRBD1 (5 bases). The receptor's source is a woman under 30 in good health. Material: blood. CDR3 DNA: TGTGCCAGCAGCTTAACCCCTAGGGGAGATACGCAGTATTTT. Its translation is CASSLTPRGDTQYF. Using reference TRBV11-2 and TRBJ2-3 for the parts outside the CDR3, the full variable domain is EAGVAQSPRYKIIEKRQSVAFWCNPISGHATLYWYQQILGQGPKLLIQFQNNGVVDDSQLPKDRFSAERLKGVDSTLKIQPAKLEDSAVYLCASSLTPRGDTQYFGPGTRLTVL.